This entry describes one T cell receptor beta chain. The source of the sample is a study of control samples from healthy donors and cancer patients. CDR3 size: 12 residues. V lost 3 bases, J lost 5 bases, and 8 bases lay in between. Sequencing was performed with immunoSEQ multiplex PCR; in TCRdb, only in-frame clones are kept and a portion is missing. The sample has some 100,000 clones; around 87% are singletons. Sequences were obtained from blood. The V gene is TRBV12-3 or TRBV12-4, the J gene TRBJ2-7, with D perhaps TRBD2 (6 bases). The TCR originated in a woman between 45 and 60 years old in good health. The CDR3 DNA follows: TGTGCCAGCAGTTTTGGGGGGAACGAGCAGTACTTC. Translation gives CASSFGGNEQYF.